This T cell receptor (beta chain) was profiled in a study of cytomegalovirus exposure and HLA in healthy donors. Whole-study results and caveats: Most subjects' HLA-A and HLA-B alleles were reportedly predicted from TCR beta sequences. According to a later analysis, most TCR beta chains associated with CMV appeared HLA-restricted. In a later analysis, HLA-associated beta chains showed higher expansion and lower generation probabilities than comparable chains. Most TCR sequences were seen very rarely across donors, but some public TCRs occurred in many.

In the PCR, 60 Vbeta and 13 Jbeta primers were used. Generated by immunoSEQ multiplex PCR, the TCRdb table keeps only in-frame clones and is missing some. Of some 120,000 clones in the sample, over 60% were seen once. To note about this clone: Its antigen remains unidentified.

Input material: PBMCs. The sequence came from a female donor in good health and CMV-seronegative.

The CDR3 reads CSVEGGWGQGPILTFF. CDR3 DNA sequence: TGCAGCGTTGAAGGGGGTTGGGGACAGGGACCGATACTGACTTTCTTT. V usage is TRBV29-1 and J usage is TRBJ1-1, with TRBD1 matching over 9 bases. The V segment lost 1 base and the J segment 12 bases; nucleotides outside the gene matches: 18. Looked up from germline, CDR1 is SQVTM and CDR2 is ANQGSEA. The CDR3 contains 16 residues.